Listed below are T cell receptor beta chains from one sample, sequenced in a study of human T cells and chemical hapten exposure. MiXCR, run by TCRdb on the RACE reads, gives a single entry per CDR3 protein. The sample includes roughly 52,000 distinct CDR3 sequences, approximately 11% of them seen just once. Sequences were derived from whole blood, sampled in connection with sensitization to the hapten diphenylcyclopropenone (DPC). Source of these receptors: a woman in her forties with alopecia areata. Some clones in this sample may be carry-over from other donors' samples. Both conserved end residues are part of each CDR3. A D gene is named only where the DNA matches it firmly. Clone size is stated in some rows and not others, as once, few, many or a class when expanded.

D,size,V,J,CDR3,DNA
.,.,TRBV5-1,TRBJ2-4,CASSPRETLAKNIQYF,TGCGCCAGCAGCCCTAGGGAAACTTTAGCCAAAAACATTCAGTACTTC
.,.,TRBV20-1,TRBJ2-7,CSARRMTRLSAYEQYF,TGCAGTGCTAGACGAATGACCCGACTATCTGCCTACGAGCAGTACTTC
.,.,TRBV28,TRBJ1-2,CASGEEYYGYTF,TGTGCTAGCGGGGAAGAATATTATGGCTACACCTTC
.,few,TRBV6-6,TRBJ1-4,CASSYIAATNEKLFF,TGTGCCAGCAGTTACATCGCCGCGACTAATGAAAAACTGTTTTTT
.,.,TRBV7-3,TRBJ2-3,CASSYSGAGTTDTQYF,TGTGCCAGCAGCTACTCCGGGGCAGGGACCACAGATACGCAGTATTTT
.,many,TRBV5-1,TRBJ2-7,CASSLGVSYEQYF,TGCGCCAGCAGCTTGGGAGTGTCCTACGAGCAGTACTTC
.,many,TRBV18,TRBJ1-1,CASSPPMNTEAFF,TGTGCCAGCTCACCACCGATGAACACTGAAGCTTTCTTT
TRBD1,few,TRBV28,TRBJ2-7,CASSPTGVYEQYF,TGTGCCAGCAGCCCGACAGGGGTTTACGAGCAGTACTTC
.,many,TRBV27,TRBJ2-2,CASSLRQFTGELFF,TGTGCCAGCAGTTTAAGGCAGTTCACCGGGGAGCTGTTTTTT
.,many,TRBV5-6,TRBJ2-2,CASSLVTFTGELFF,TGTGCCAGCAGCTTGGTTACGTTCACCGGGGAGCTGTTTTTT
.,few,TRBV28,TRBJ1-5,CASSLGALTSYQPQHF,TGTGCCAGCAGTTTAGGGGCACTCACTTCTTATCAGCCCCAGCATTTT
.,many,TRBV18,TRBJ2-7,CASSLVPGRGGYEQYF,TGTGCCAGCTCACTAGTTCCGGGCAGGGGGGGATACGAGCAGTACTTC
.,.,TRBV6-2/TRBV6-3,TRBJ2-3,CASSYPGAMQYF,TGTGCCAGCAGTTACCCTGGGGCGATGCAGTATTTT
TRBD1,.,TRBV5-4,TRBJ1-1,CASSFQDRSNTEAFF,TGTGCCAGCAGCTTCCAGGACAGGAGTAACACTGAAGCTTTCTTT
.,many,TRBV30,TRBJ1-1,CACLMGAFGTEAFF,TGTGCCTGTCTAATGGGGGCTTTTGGCACTGAAGCTTTCTTT
.,few,TRBV6-6,TRBJ2-1,CASSYGEYNEQFF,TGTGCCAGCAGTTACGGGGAATACAATGAGCAGTTCTTC
.,few,TRBV6-2/TRBV6-3,TRBJ2-1,CASSYLFTDEQFF,TGTGCCAGCAGTTACCTCTTTACTGATGAGCAGTTCTTC
.,many,TRBV18,TRBJ1-1,CASSPPVKGPTEAFF,TGTGCCAGCTCACCACCTGTTAAGGGTCCCACTGAAGCTTTCTTT
.,many,TRBV19,TRBJ1-4,CATRDSFNEKLFF,TGTGCCACAAGAGACAGTTTTAATGAAAAACTGTTTTTT
.,.,TRBV9,TRBJ2-5,CASSGRSVQETQYF,TGTGCCAGCAGCGGACGTTCCGTGCAAGAGACCCAGTACTTC
TRBD2,.,TRBV20-1,TRBJ2-7,CSAREKILAVITYEQYF,TGCAGTGCTAGAGAGAAGATTCTAGCGGTTATTACCTACGAGCAGTACTTC
TRBD1,many,TRBV7-3,TRBJ1-5,CASSLSGDRDQPQHF,TGTGCCAGCAGCTTAAGTGGGGACAGGGACCAGCCCCAGCATTTT
.,few,TRBV12-3/TRBV12-4,TRBJ2-5,CASSPGMGQTQYF,TGTGCCAGCAGCCCCGGCATGGGGCAGACCCAGTACTTC
.,many,TRBV12-3/TRBV12-4,TRBJ2-6,CASRGDYHGANVLTF,TGTGCCAGCAGGGGAGACTATCATGGGGCCAACGTCCTGACTTTC
.,.,TRBV18,TRBJ1-5,CASSPLTRTFSNQPQHF,TGTGCCAGCTCACCACTTACTCGAACATTTAGCAATCAGCCCCAGCATTTT
.,many,TRBV7-9,TRBJ2-3,CASSRREDTQYF,TGTGCCAGCAGCCGCCGGGAGGATACGCAGTATTTT
.,few,TRBV5-1,TRBJ1-2,CASSPESLYGYTF,TGCGCCAGCAGCCCAGAATCCCTCTATGGCTACACCTTC
TRBD2,.,TRBV28,TRBJ2-3,CASTPGGAADTQYF,TGTGCCAGCACCCCCGGGGGGGCTGCAGATACGCAGTATTTT
TRBD1,few,TRBV11-2,TRBJ2-7,CASSQRGQGAGEQYF,TGTGCCAGCAGCCAGAGGGGTCAGGGGGCCGGCGAGCAGTACTTC
.,few,TRBV28,TRBJ1-1,CASSSPDMRNTEAFF,TGTGCCAGCAGTTCCCCCGACATGAGGAACACTGAAGCTTTCTTT
.,few,TRBV2,TRBJ1-2,CASSEKRVTYGYTF,TGTGCCAGCAGTGAGAAGAGGGTCACCTATGGCTACACCTTC
.,few,TRBV12-3/TRBV12-4,TRBJ2-3,CASSPNGGNNADTQYF,TGTGCCAGCAGTCCGAATGGAGGGAATAACGCAGATACGCAGTATTTT
TRBD1,few,TRBV29-1,TRBJ2-2,CSVAGQGTGELFF,TGCAGCGTTGCGGGACAGGGAACGGGGGAGCTGTTTTTT
TRBD2,few,TRBV7-2,TRBJ2-2,CASSLGLANTGELFF,TGTGCCAGCAGCTTGGGACTAGCGAACACCGGGGAGCTGTTTTTT
.,many,TRBV2,TRBJ2-1,CASSEQRTGNNEQFF,TGTGCCAGCAGTGAGCAACGAACGGGCAACAATGAGCAGTTCTTC
TRBD1,many,TRBV4-1,TRBJ1-5,CASSQGTGDQPQHF,TGCGCCAGCAGCCAAGGGACAGGCGATCAGCCCCAGCATTTT
.,.,TRBV7-6,TRBJ2-2,CASSLTSLPGELFF,TGTGCCAGCAGCTTAACTAGCTTACCCGGGGAGCTGTTTTTT
.,.,TRBV7-8,TRBJ2-1,CASSLRYRVRNEQFF,TGTGCCAGCAGCTTACGCTATCGGGTAAGGAATGAGCAGTTCTTC
TRBD2,many,TRBV20-1,TRBJ2-7,CSAREAAGGYEQYF,TGCAGTGCTAGAGAGGCAGCGGGAGGCTACGAGCAGTACTTC
.,.,TRBV7-2,TRBJ2-5,CASSLSAFQETQYF,TGTGCCAGCAGCTTGTCGGCATTCCAAGAGACCCAGTACTTC
.,many,TRBV10-1,TRBJ2-7,CASSESRGFVNEQYF,TGCGCCAGCAGTGAGTCGAGAGGGTTTGTCAACGAGCAGTACTTC
.,few,TRBV2,TRBJ2-7,CASSDLDKGVRSSYEQYF,TGTGCCAGCAGTGACCTGGACAAGGGAGTCAGGAGCTCCTACGAGCAGTACTTC
.,few,TRBV6-6,TRBJ1-6,CASSYLAAGRSYNSPLHF,TGTGCCAGCAGTTACCTAGCAGCGGGAAGGTCCTATAATTCACCCCTCCACTTT
TRBD2,.,TRBV12-3/TRBV12-4,TRBJ2-3,CASSPRLASIGTQYF,TGTGCCAGCAGTCCCAGACTAGCGAGTATAGGTACGCAGTATTTT